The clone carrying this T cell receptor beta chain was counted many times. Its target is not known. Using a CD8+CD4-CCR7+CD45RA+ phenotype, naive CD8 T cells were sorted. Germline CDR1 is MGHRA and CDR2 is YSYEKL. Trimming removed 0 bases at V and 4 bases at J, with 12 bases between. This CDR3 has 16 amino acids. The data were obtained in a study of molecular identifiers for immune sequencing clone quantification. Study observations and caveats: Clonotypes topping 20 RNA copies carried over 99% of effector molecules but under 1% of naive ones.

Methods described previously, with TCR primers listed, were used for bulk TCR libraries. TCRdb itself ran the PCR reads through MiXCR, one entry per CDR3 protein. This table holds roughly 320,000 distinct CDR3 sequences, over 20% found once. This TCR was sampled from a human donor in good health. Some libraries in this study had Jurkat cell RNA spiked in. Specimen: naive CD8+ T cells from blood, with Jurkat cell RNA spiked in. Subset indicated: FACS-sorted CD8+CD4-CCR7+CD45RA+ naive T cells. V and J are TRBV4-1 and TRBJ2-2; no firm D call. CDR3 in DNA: TGCGCCAGCAGCCAAGATCCGGGTCCGGTCACCGGGGAGCTGTTTTTT. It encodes CASSQDPGPVTGELFF.